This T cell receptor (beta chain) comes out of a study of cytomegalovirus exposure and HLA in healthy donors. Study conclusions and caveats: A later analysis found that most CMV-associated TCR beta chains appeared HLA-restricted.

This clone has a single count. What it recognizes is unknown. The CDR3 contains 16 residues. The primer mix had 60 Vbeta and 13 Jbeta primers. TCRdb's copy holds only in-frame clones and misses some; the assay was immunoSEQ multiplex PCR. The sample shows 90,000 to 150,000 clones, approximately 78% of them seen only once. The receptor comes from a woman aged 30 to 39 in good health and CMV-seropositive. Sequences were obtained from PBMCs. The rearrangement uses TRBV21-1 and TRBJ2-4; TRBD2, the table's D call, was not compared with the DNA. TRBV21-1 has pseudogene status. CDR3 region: CASSKRKALEEDIQYF. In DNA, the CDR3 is TGTGCCAGCAGCAAAAGAAAGGCCCTTGAGGAGGACATTCAGTACTTC.